This T cell receptor beta chain was sequenced for a study of blood T cell repertoires in COVID-19 (dated by TCRdb to the early 2020s). Context from the whole study: Samples from collaborators originated in the United States, Italy and Spain and spanned both the acute and convalescent phases of COVID-19. The material from the prospective study consisted of cDNA or gDNA derived from T cells, B-cell-depleted T cells, or PBMCs. Subjects who had been exposed to COVID-19, were actively infected with it, or had recovered from it provided the deeply sampled blood TCRbeta repertoires that made up the dataset. A freely available public database, intended as a resource for researchers studying the immune response to SARS-CoV-2, is where the repertoires were released. The samples were drawn from the first 160 participants of the ongoing ImmuneRACE study and from 1,254 subjects provided by 6 global collaborators. Nearly every sample came with metadata listing a de-identified subject ID, COVID-19 status, age in years and sex. Where HLA class I and class II types were available, the types were taken from metadata supplied by the sample provider, not from assay-based typing.

Findings and caveats that apply to the study as a whole: How much clinical and demographic metadata was included differed by source and by participant, and the metadata was provided uncurated.

CDR1 and CDR2, per the germline V gene, are SGHRS and YFSETQ. From the cysteine up to the phenylalanine, the CDR3 has a length of 16 residues. The sequence is cut down to CDR3 DNA, 48 bases in frame from base 1. Trimming accounts for 4 bases at V and 6 bases at J, while the number of junction bases matched to no gene is 13. Whole blood was collected in K2EDTA tubes by collaborating institutions according to the institutions' own protocols. For TCRbeta analysis, collaborators shipped samples in one of three forms: frozen whole blood, isolated PBMCs, or DNA extracted from either of those sample types. TCRbeta CDR3 regions were amplified from genomic DNA using the immunoSEQ Assay, a bias-controlled multiplex PCR. The original methods were these. The number of nucleated cells in each sample was estimated by amplification of reference gene primers within the assay. To quantify the absolute abundance of each unique TCRbeta CDR3 rearrangement, sequence reads were collapsed and filtered. For each sample, productive Simpson clonality was calculated as the square root of Simpson's diversity index across productive rearrangements. TCRdb took over this immuneACCESS table, retaining in-frame rearrangements with V and J assigned. Such tables are incomplete; in checked studies, under half of the missing clones stem from an unresolved V gene, and the remainder is unexplained. D and trimming were read from the DNA, whereas the V and J calls and clone size are those reported in that table. The sample has tens of thousands of clones on record, roughly 87% of them singletons. Approximately 5.4% of the sample comes from the top ten.

A word on this clone: Its specific antigen is unknown. Base qualities were left out, and no much larger clone turns up one base away.

This sequence originates from a man between 60 and 70 years old with active COVID-19. Material: peripheral blood. This receptor chain uses TRBV5-1 and TRBJ2-3, with TRBD1 matching 8 junction bases. The DNA sequence is given as TGCGCCAGCAGCGCCATGACAGGGGAAGGCAGGGATACGCAGTATTTT. Its product reads: CASSAMTGEGRDTQYF.